This record covers a single T cell receptor beta chain. Mismatch with germline at one junction end may stem from a read error. CDR1 is PRHDT and CDR2 is FYEKMQ in the germline V gene (reference sequence). The CDR3 length is 15 residues. Method: immunoSEQ multiplex PCR; TCRdb's copy keeps in-frame clones and lacks some. The sample contains about 9,800 clones, around 90% of which appear only once. This sample is drawn from a study of graft-versus-host responses after intestinal transplantation. Study-level information: Tacrolimus plus steroids were given to all recipients for about 3 years, preceded by anti-thymocyte globulin induction.

The receptor was isolated from a human patient who received an intestinal transplant, so some T cells may come from the graft donor. The V call is TRBV13, the J call TRBJ2-7; perhaps TRBD1 as D (6 bases). The sequenced sample was PBMCs, obtained roughly 43 days after intestinal transplant. This CDR3 is CASSVGGQSSYEQYF. The CDR3 DNA reads as TGTGCCAGCAGCGTAGGAGGACAGAGCTCCTACGAGCAGTACTTC.